This is a list of T cell receptor beta chains from one sample in a study of cytomegalovirus exposure and HLA in healthy donors. Profiling relied on immunoSEQ multiplex PCR, and the TCRdb table lists in-frame clones only, not all of them. The table lists over 150,000 clones, 80% of them singletons. The sequenced sample consisted of PBMCs. These TCRs come from a woman between 40 and 55 years old in good health and CMV-seropositive. Each CDR3 is given with its conserved first and last residue. The order of the fields is J gene, V gene, D gene, clone size, CDR3 protein, CDR3 DNA. D genes are given only for firm matches. Clone size is given for some rows only: seen once, a few or many times, or a class if the clone is expanded.

>TRBJ1-2|TRBV28|.|once
CASTRGFGYTF
TGTGCCAGCACCCGGGGTTTTGGCTACACCTTC
>TRBJ2-3|TRBV27|.|.
CASSLGDISTDTQYF
TGTGCCAGCAGTTTGGGGGACATAAGCACAGATACGCAGTATTTT
>TRBJ2-4|TRBV27|.|.
CASSLSWRGLAKNIQYF
TGTGCCAGCAGTTTATCGTGGCGGGGCCTAGCCAAAAACATTCAGTACTTC
>TRBJ1-5|TRBV7-9|TRBD1|.
CASSFGQGRNQPQHF
TGTGCCAGCAGCTTCGGACAGGGACGCAATCAGCCCCAGCATTTT
>TRBJ2-1|TRBV19|TRBD2|once
CASSPLGLAGRSLDEQFF
TGTGCCAGTAGTCCCCTGGGACTAGCGGGCCGGTCGCTGGATGAGCAGTTCTTC
>TRBJ2-7|TRBV19|TRBD2|.
CASSISGATYEQYF
TGTGCCAGTAGTATTAGCGGGGCAACCTACGAGCAGTACTTC
>TRBJ2-4|TRBV28|.|.
CAVGAGTIKNIQYF
TGTGCCGTCGGAGCGGGTACCATCAAAAACATTCAGTACTTC
>TRBJ2-1|TRBV27|TRBD1|.
CASKNDRGGNEQFF
TGTGCCAGCAAAAATGACAGGGGCGGCAATGAGCAGTTCTTC
>TRBJ2-7|TRBV5-8|TRBD2|.
CASSLEASGMGAYEQYF
TGTGCCAGCAGCTTGGAGGCTAGCGGGATGGGGGCCTACGAGCAGTACTTC
>TRBJ2-7|TRBV5-1|.|.
CASSLLSGSYEQYF
TGCGCCAGCAGCCTTCTCAGCGGATCCTACGAGCAGTACTTC
>TRBJ1-2|TRBV5-1|.|.
CASRVQGNYGYTF
TGCGCCAGCAGGGTACAGGGCAACTATGGCTACACCTTC
>TRBJ1-1|TRBV25-1|TRBD1|few
CASTQWVTGCDTEAFF
TGTGCCAGCACCCAATGGGTGACAGGGTGTGACACTGAAGCTTTCTTT
>TRBJ1-5|TRBV5-6|TRBD1|.
CASSMDRGRDQPQHF
TGTGCCAGCAGCATGGACAGGGGGCGCGATCAGCCCCAGCATTTT
>TRBJ2-2|TRBV5-1|TRBD2|few
CASSTGTSGANTGELFF
TGCGCCAGCAGCACGGGGACTAGCGGAGCGAACACCGGGGAGCTGTTTTTT
>TRBJ1-2|TRBV28|.|.
CASSFVSTGYTF
TGTGCCAGCAGTTTCGTGTCTACTGGCTACACCTTC
>TRBJ2-7|TRBV18|.|few
CASSPVRTTYEQYF
TGTGCCAGCTCACCAGTCCGGACAACCTACGAGCAGTACTTC
>TRBJ2-1|TRBV7-9|TRBD2|.
CASSRTSGGGEQFF
TGTGCCAGCAGCCGGACTAGCGGGGGTGGTGAGCAGTTCTTC
>TRBJ2-5|TRBV5-1|.|.
CASSLDAGALFVGQYF
TGCGCCAGCAGCTTGGATGCAGGGGCCCTCTTCGTGGGCCAGTACTTC
>TRBJ2-4|TRBV11-3|.|.
CASSPGGGGANIQYF
TGTGCCAGCAGCCCTGGAGGGGGGGGAGCCAACATTCAGTACTTC
>TRBJ2-3|TRBV5-1|TRBD2|few
CASSLGASGYSSTDTQYF
TGCGCCAGCAGCTTGGGGGCTAGCGGTTACTCTAGCACAGATACGCAGTATTTT
>TRBJ1-4|TRBV4-1|.|.
CASSQEGALGGEKLFF
TGCGCCAGCAGCCAAGAAGGAGCCCTGGGAGGGGAAAAACTGTTTTTT
>TRBJ2-7|TRBV27|TRBD1|.
CASNPGTAGNYEQYF
TGTGCCAGCAACCCTGGGACAGCTGGTAACTACGAGCAGTACTTC
>TRBJ2-1|TRBV2|.|.
CASSGSAGRNEQFF
TGTGCCAGCTCTGGATCGGCGGGTCGGAATGAGCAGTTCTTC
>TRBJ2-6|TRBV4-1|TRBD1|.
CASSQEGQGLGANVLTF
TGCGCCAGCAGCCAAGAGGGACAGGGGCTAGGGGCCAACGTCCTGACTTTC